The subject of this entry is one T cell receptor beta chain. Its antigen is not known. The data derive from a study of graft-versus-host responses after intestinal transplantation. Study context: Transplant recipients had multivisceral, liver-intestinal, or isolated intestinal grafts. Uniformly, recipients were administered anti-thymocyte globulin induction with subsequent tacrolimus and steroids for about 3 years. Study results and limitations: Some GvH clones appeared in ileal mucosa or blood before recipient bone marrow. Early post-transplant HvG declines were associated with peak circulating GvH clone levels.

Repertoires were generated with immunoSEQ multiplex PCR, while TCRdb's copy carries only in-frame clones and drops some. There are about 10,000 clones in the sample; 92% occur only once, and approximately 3.5% lies in the top ten. V was trimmed by 2 bases and J by 12 bases, leaving 23 bases between them. The CDR3 has 16 residues. Germline V gene sequence: CDR1 MNHNY, CDR2 SVGAGI (reference sequence). The chain recombines TRBV6-6 with TRBJ2-1; possible D gene TRBD2, 7 bases. The specimen comprised PBMCs, sampled around 43 days after intestinal transplantation. This TCR came from a human patient who received an intestinal transplant, so some T cells may come from the graft donor. The CDR3 loop is CASSYGRDTGQRGQFF. The CDR3 DNA reads as TGTGCCAGCAGTTACGGGAGGGACACAGGTCAGAGGGGGCAGTTCTTC.